This TCR beta chain was profiled in a study of blood T cell repertoires in COVID-19. Study summary: Sample material is recorded as cDNA or gDNA derived from T cells, B-cell-depleted T cells, or PBMCs.

This CDR3 is built from 16 residues. Germline V gene sequence: CDR1 SNHLY, CDR2 FYNNEI. V shed 4 bases and J 6 bases; nucleotides not matched to a gene: 7. The assay was immunoSEQ multiplex PCR, and TCRdb's table has in-frame clones only and misses some. Of over 55,000 clones listed, roughly 85% were seen once; the top ten hold approximately 25%. The clonotype was recovered from a man aged 45-65 years with acute or convalescent COVID-19. V is TRBV2 and J is TRBJ2-2; the match to TRBD2 covers 11 bases. The sequencing sample was made of peripheral blood. The CDR3 loop reads CASSVSSGGVAGELFF. The CDR3 coding sequence is TGTGCCAGCAGTGTCAGTAGCGGGGGGGTAGCCGGGGAGCTGTTTTTT.